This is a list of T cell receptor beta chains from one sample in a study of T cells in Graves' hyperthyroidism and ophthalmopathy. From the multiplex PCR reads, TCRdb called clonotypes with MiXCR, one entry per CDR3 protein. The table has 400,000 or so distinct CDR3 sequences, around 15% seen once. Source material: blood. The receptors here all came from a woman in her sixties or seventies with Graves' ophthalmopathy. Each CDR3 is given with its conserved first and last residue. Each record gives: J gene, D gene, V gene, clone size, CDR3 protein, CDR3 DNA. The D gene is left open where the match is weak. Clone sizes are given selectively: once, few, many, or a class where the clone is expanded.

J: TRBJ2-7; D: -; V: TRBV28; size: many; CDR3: CASSQPQSDEQYF; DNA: TGTGCCAGCAGTCAGCCCCAATCCGACGAGCAGTACTTC
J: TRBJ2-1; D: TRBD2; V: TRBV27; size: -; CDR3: CASSWTSANEQFF; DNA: TGTGCCAGCAGTTGGACTAGCGCCAATGAGCAGTTCTTC
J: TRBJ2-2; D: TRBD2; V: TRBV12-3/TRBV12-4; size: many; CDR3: CASSLELAETGELFF; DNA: TGTGCCAGCAGTTTAGAACTAGCGGAGACCGGGGAGCTGTTTTTT
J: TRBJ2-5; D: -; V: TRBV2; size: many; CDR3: CASSKGGPNSVGETQYF; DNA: TGTGCCAGCAGTAAAGGGGGACCAAATAGCGTAGGAGAGACCCAGTACTTC
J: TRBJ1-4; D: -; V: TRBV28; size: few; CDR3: CASKVGANEKLFF; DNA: TGTGCCAGCAAGGTGGGCGCGAATGAAAAACTGTTTTTT
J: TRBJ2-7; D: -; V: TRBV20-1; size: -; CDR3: CSARPQSYEQYF; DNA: TGCAGTGCGAGACCACAAAGTTACGAGCAGTACTTC
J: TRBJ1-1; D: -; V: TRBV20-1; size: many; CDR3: CSARGPALNRGTEAFF; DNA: TGCAGTGCTAGGGGGCCAGCACTCAACCGGGGCACTGAAGCTTTCTTT
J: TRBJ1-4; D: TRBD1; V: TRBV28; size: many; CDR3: CASSIAGTGDEKLFF; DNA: TGTGCCAGCAGTATCGCAGGGACAGGGGATGAAAAACTGTTTTTT
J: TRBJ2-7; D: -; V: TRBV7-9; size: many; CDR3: CASSWFRGSGEQYF; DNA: TGTGCCAGCAGCTGGTTCCGGGGATCCGGCGAGCAGTACTTC
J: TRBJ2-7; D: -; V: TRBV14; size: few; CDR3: CASSQERQGLGGSYEQYF; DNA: TGTGCCAGCAGCCAAGAGAGACAGGGACTAGGGGGTTCCTACGAGCAGTACTTC
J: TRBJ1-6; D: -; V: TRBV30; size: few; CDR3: CAWRTGTISPLHF; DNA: TGTGCCTGGAGAACAGGCACGATTTCACCCCTCCACTTT